The rows below give T cell receptor beta chains drawn from one sample of a study of blood T cells in healthy people across ages. TCRdb recomputed calls from the 5' RACE reads with MiXCR, one row per CDR3 protein. The data show about 970,000 distinct CDR3 sequences, 51% seen once. The sequenced material came from blood. These receptor sequences come from a woman aged 55-70 years in good health. CDR3s include the opening cysteine and the closing phenylalanine or tryptophan. The D gene is left open where the match is weak. For some rows the clone size is stated as once, few or many, or as a class when expanded; others skip it.

>TRBV7-2|-|TRBJ1-2|-
CASSSATMEGYTF
TGTGCCAGCAGCTCTGCCACAATGGAAGGCTACACCTTC
>TRBV5-1|-|TRBJ1-2|-
CASSSTSYTGIVKKGYGYTF
TGCGCCAGCAGCTCAACTTCCTATACAGGGATAGTTAAAAAGGGCTATGGCTACACCTTC
>TRBV2|-|TRBJ2-5|TRBD1
CASRTGMKTQYF
TGTGCCAGCCGGACAGGGATGAAGACCCAGTACTTC
>TRBV29-1|once|TRBJ1-1|-
CSVEEGRGTEAFF
TGCAGCGTTGAAGAGGGACGGGGCACTGAAGCTTTCTTT
>TRBV27|-|TRBJ1-5|-
CASSSERGSGQPQHF
TGTGCCAGCAGTTCGGAAAGGGGTAGCGGCCAGCCCCAGCATTTT
>TRBV6-5|-|TRBJ1-5|-
CASSFNQPGYNSNQPQHF
TGTGCCAGCAGTTTCAACCAGCCGGGATATAATAGCAATCAGCCCCAGCATTTT
>TRBV5-1|few|TRBJ2-1|-
CASSTGGVDNEQFF
TGCGCCAGCAGTACAGGTGGGGTAGACAATGAGCAGTTCTTC
>TRBV7-2|-|TRBJ2-2|TRBD1
CASSRDRNTGELFF
TGTGCCAGCAGCCGGGACAGGAACACCGGGGAGCTGTTTTTT
>TRBV7-8|-|TRBJ2-3|-
CASSLQPGARGQYF
TGTGCCAGCAGCTTACAACCGGGGGCAAGGGGGCAGTATTTT
>TRBV20-1|-|TRBJ2-7|-
CSAGPRTGFHEQYF
TGCAGTGCCGGCCCCCGTACAGGGTTCCACGAGCAGTACTTC
>TRBV29-1|-|TRBJ2-1|TRBD2
CSVQGRGWEQFF
TGCAGCGTTCAAGGGAGGGGATGGGAGCAGTTCTTC
>TRBV7-2|once|TRBJ2-1|TRBD1
CASSSDRGRWNEQFF
TGTGCCAGCAGCTCAGACAGGGGGCGCTGGAATGAGCAGTTCTTC
>TRBV7-6|-|TRBJ2-5|TRBD1
CASSVPGTGQTQYF
TGTGCCAGCAGCGTTCCCGGGACAGGGCAGACCCAGTACTTC
>TRBV28|few|TRBJ1-2|-
CASSSHAVTTGRGYTF
TGTGCCAGCAGTTCCCACGCCGTCACCACAGGAAGGGGCTACACCTTC
>TRBV20-1|-|TRBJ2-1|-
CSAIFGTEQFF
TGCAGTGCTATTTTTGGGACTGAGCAGTTCTTC
>TRBV5-1|once|TRBJ2-3|-
CASSVDSGDMQYF
TGCGCCAGCAGCGTGGACTCTGGCGATATGCAGTATTTT
>TRBV7-3|-|TRBJ2-1|TRBD2
CASTPSSGSSYNEQFF
TGTGCCAGCACTCCATCGAGCGGGAGCTCTTACAATGAGCAGTTCTTC